One and the same sample provided the 13 T cell receptor beta chains below, sequenced in a study of T-cell reconstitution after alpha-beta-depleted transplantation in children (dated by TCRdb to 2016 to 2017). The treatment or condition tag for this specimen amounts to: allogeneic hematopoietic cell transplantation with graft depleted of TCRalphabeta T cells and CD19 B cells. The library was made by PCR. Sequencing was carried out with an Illumina HiSeq 2500. TCR library preparation used molecular barcoding, with unique molecular identifiers applied to normalize quantification of the TCRbeta repertoire. TCRdb handled the public reads itself, with Q25 trimming in fastp and clone calling in MiXCR, and kept productive beta chains. Identical CDR3 proteins give one entry, which carries the most common genes and DNA. Across this sample there are fewer than 350,000 distinct CDR3 sequences, with roughly 12% seen only once. 23% of the sample is in the top ten clones.

The sequencing used peripheral blood, collected 180 days after TCRalphabeta/CD19-depleted stem cell transplant. The receptor source for this set is a male patient between 2 and 15 years old who had a stem cell transplant for chronic granulomatous disease, so the T cells may come from the graft donor.

The genes are TRBV19 and TRBJ2-4; 7 nucleotides line up with TRBD1. The CDR3 length is 14 residues. V shed 0 bases, J shed 7 bases, and the junction held 3 bases outside the gene matches. CDR1 and CDR2 (germline): LNHDA, SQIVND (reference sequence). The CDR3 region is CASSIDNRGNIQYF. The DNA of the CDR3 is TGTGCCAGTAGTATAGATAACAGGGGTAACATTCAGTACTTC.

This clonotype was counted ten times or more. This chain links TRBV10-1 with TRBJ2-1, with D possibly matching TRBD2 (6 bases). V gave up 0 bases and J gave up 4 bases, with 10 bases separating them. The CDR3 is 15 amino acids. CDR1 and CDR2 (germline): WNHNN, SYGVQD (reference sequence). The CDR3 DNA reads as TGCGCCAGCAGTGAGTCAGCGGGCCGTTACAATGAGCAGTTCTTC. Amino acids: CASSESAGRYNEQFF.

This clonotype has a count of ten or more. The chain has TRBV5-6 and TRBJ2-6, with TRBD1 matching 8 bases. This CDR3 has 15 residues. CDR1 is SGHDT and CDR2 is YYEEEE in the germline V gene. J was trimmed by 1 base and V by 3 bases; bases with no gene match: 0. The CDR3 reads CASSYRGSGANVLTF. CDR3 DNA: TGTGCCAGCAGCTACAGGGGGTCTGGGGCCAACGTCCTGACTTTC.

This clonotype has ten or more counts. The gene calls are TRBV4-1 and TRBJ2-5, with 13 bases lining up with TRBD2. The CDR3 has 18 residues. Germline CDR1 MGHRA, CDR2 YSYEKL. V gave up 1 base and J gave up 2 bases; unmatched junction bases: 7. The CDR3 region has the DNA TGCGCCAGCAGCCAAGTTTGGACTAGCGGGGGCCCTCAAGAGACCCAGTACTTC. Protein product: CASSQVWTSGGPQETQYF.

As regards this clonotype: The junction departs from germline at one end; a sequencing error may be responsible. V usage is TRBV12-3 or TRBV12-4 and J usage is TRBJ2-3, with 8 nucleotides matching TRBD1. The CDR3 is 19 amino acids. CDR3 residues: CACSLVARTGFGSTDTQYF. CDR3 nucleotide sequence: TGTGCCTGCAGTTTAGTTGCGAGGACAGGGTTCGGGAGCACAGATACGCAGTATTTT.

Points on this clonotype: This could be a read error, since a much larger clone is one nucleotide away. For the CDR3, the DNA is TGTGCCAGCAGCCAAGCTGCGGATATGCAGTATTTT. Its translation: CASSQAADMQYF. V and J are TRBV12-3 or TRBV12-4 and TRBJ2-3; no firm D call. This CDR3 has 12 amino acids.

At least ten counts were recorded for this clonotype. The V call is TRBV5-1, the J call TRBJ2-1; 8 bases match TRBD2. The CDR3 has 14 amino acids. The J segment lost 4 bases and the V segment lost 2 bases, leaving 2 bases of the junction unmatched. From germline, CDR1 is SGHRS and CDR2 YFSETQ. CDR3 protein: CASSLAGEYNEQFF. CDR3 nucleotides: TGCGCCAGCAGCTTAGCGGGAGAGTACAATGAGCAGTTCTTC.

Many counts were recorded for this clonotype. The chain recombines TRBV5-8 with TRBJ2-1, with 9 bases identical to TRBD2. Germline CDR1 is SGHTS and CDR2 is YDEGEE. J gave up 7 bases and V 4 bases, and 12 bases lay outside the gene matches. This CDR3 is 16 amino acids long. CDR3 nucleotides: TGTGCCAGCAGCCGTGGCGGGAGGGCAAAGGGGAATGAGCAGTTCTTC. It codes for CASSRGGRAKGNEQFF. Using reference TRBV5-8 and TRBJ2-1 for the parts outside the CDR3, the full variable domain is EAGVTQSPTHLIKTRGQQATLRCSPISGHTSVYWYQQALGLGLQFLLWYDEGEERNRGNFPPRFSGRQFPNYSSELNVNALELEDSALYLCASSRGGRAKGNEQFFGPGTRLTVL.

This clonotype was counted at least ten times. V gene TRBV19 combines with J gene TRBJ1-1, with a possible D match to TRBD1 (6 bases). This CDR3 has 13 residues. The V end was cut by 5 bases, the J end by 5 bases, with 12 bases between. CDR1 is LNHDA and CDR2 is SQIVND in the germline V gene (reference sequence). The CDR3 DNA is TGTGCCAGTAGTCTACTCCAGGGGACTGAAGCTTTCTTT. Protein product: CASSLLQGTEAFF. The complete variable domain, with remaining parts taken from reference TRBV19 and TRBJ1-1, reads DGGITQSPKYLFRKEGQNVTLSCEQNLNHDAMYWYRQDPGQGLRLIYYSQIVNDFQKGDIAEGYSVSREKKESFPLTVTSAQKNPTAFYLCASSLLQGTEAFFGQGTRLTVV.

In its sample, this clonotype was seen a few times. The chain joins TRBV7-2 to TRBJ2-7; 7 bases map to TRBD1. Losses at the gene ends were 2 bases for V and 0 bases for J; bases not matched to a gene: 13. The V gene's germline CDR1 is SGHTA and CDR2 FQGNSA. This CDR3 is built from 18 residues. CDR3 region: CASSLSPGGRGSSYEQYF. CDR3 sequence (DNA): TGTGCCAGCAGCTTATCGCCGGGCGGCAGGGGGAGCTCCTACGAGCAGTACTTC.

The rearrangement joins TRBV18 to TRBJ2-7, with D tentatively TRBD1 or TRBD2 (5 bases each). The CDR3 consists of 14 residues. The ends were cut back, 1 base at V and 5 bases at J, with 12 bases in the middle. Germline V gives CDR1 KGHSH, CDR2 LQKENI. CDR3 region: CASSPQRGDHEQYF. CDR3 DNA: TGTGCCAGCTCACCACAGCGTGGGGACCACGAGCAGTACTTC.

This clonotype has ten or more counts. CDR3 amino acids: CASSLARGAGGEQYF. The CDR3 nucleotides read TGTGCCAGCAGCTTAGCCCGCGGAGCGGGAGGCGAGCAGTACTTC. The V gene is TRBV11-3, the J gene TRBJ2-7, with 9 bases matching TRBD2. V was pared by 1 base and J by 6 bases, with 7 bases of the junction left unmatched. The CDR3 has 15 amino acids. Germline V gene sequence: CDR1 SGHNT, CDR2 YENEEA.

This clonotype has a count of ten or more. The rearrangement uses TRBV2 and TRBJ1-1; TRBD1 agrees at 7 bases. CDR3 size: 16 residues. After removal of 4 bases from V and 3 bases from J, the junction contained 11 bases not matched to a gene. The germline CDR1 and CDR2 sequences are SNHLY and FYNNEI. The CDR3 region has the DNA TGTGCCAGCAGTGGTCTTATAACAGGGGAGGACACTGAAGCTTTCTTT. Translating it yields CASSGLITGEDTEAFF. Supplemented by reference TRBV2 and TRBJ1-1, the full variable domain reads EPEVTQTPSHQVTQMGQEVILRCVPISNHLYFYWYRQILGQKVEFLVSFYNNEISEKSEIFDDQFSVERPDGSNFTLKIRSTKLEDSAMYFCASSGLITGEDTEAFFGQGTRLTVV.